These T cell receptor beta chains were read from a single sample in a study of blood T cell repertoires in COVID-19. The method was immunoSEQ multiplex PCR; TCRdb's version includes in-frame clones alone and lacks a portion of them. Here the sample spans about 360,000 clones, approximately 86% being singletons. Sequencing input: peripheral blood. These receptors were collected from a human donor in a cohort sampled during active COVID-19. CDR3s include the opening cysteine and the closing phenylalanine or tryptophan. The order of the fields is D gene, clone size, J gene, V gene, CDR3 DNA, CDR3 protein. D genes are given only for firm matches. Only part of the rows carry a size: once, few, many, or a class if the clone is expanded.

D gene: -; clone size: -; J gene: TRBJ2-7; V gene: TRBV6-6; CDR3 DNA: TGTGCCAGCAGTTACGGGACACCGAGCTCCTACGAGCAGTACTTC; CDR3 protein: CASSYGTPSSYEQYF
D gene: -; clone size: once; J gene: TRBJ1-5; V gene: TRBV19; CDR3 DNA: TGTGCCAGCCAGGATTATAGCAATCAGCCCCAGCATTTT; CDR3 protein: CASQDYSNQPQHF
D gene: -; clone size: -; J gene: TRBJ2-7; V gene: TRBV10-2; CDR3 DNA: TGCGCCAGCAGTGAGTTGGGACATAACTACGAGCAGTACTTC; CDR3 protein: CASSELGHNYEQYF
D gene: TRBD1; clone size: -; J gene: TRBJ2-6; V gene: TRBV6-6; CDR3 DNA: TGTGCCAGCAGTCAAGGGACAGCCGGGGCCAACGTCCTGACTTTC; CDR3 protein: CASSQGTAGANVLTF
D gene: -; clone size: -; J gene: TRBJ1-4; V gene: TRBV2; CDR3 DNA: TGTGCCAGCAGTGAAGACAGAGCCCGGGGAGGGAAACTGTTTTTT; CDR3 protein: CASSEDRARGGKLFF
D gene: TRBD1; clone size: -; J gene: TRBJ1-3; V gene: TRBV28; CDR3 DNA: TGTGCCAGCAGTCCGCGGACAGGGGGAACTGGAAACACCATATATTTT; CDR3 protein: CASSPRTGGTGNTIYF
D gene: -; clone size: -; J gene: TRBJ1-2; V gene: TRBV6-6; CDR3 DNA: TGTGCCAGCAGTTACCCATCCCGGGGCTACACCTTC; CDR3 protein: CASSYPSRGYTF
D gene: TRBD1; clone size: -; J gene: TRBJ2-7; V gene: TRBV30; CDR3 DNA: TGTGCCTGGAGCCGTAGAGGACAGGGGGTGGGGGAGCAGTACTTC; CDR3 protein: CAWSRRGQGVGEQYF
D gene: -; clone size: -; J gene: TRBJ2-1; V gene: TRBV2; CDR3 DNA: TGTGCCAGCAGCCCTGACAGGTCCAATGAGCAGTTCTTC; CDR3 protein: CASSPDRSNEQFF
D gene: -; clone size: -; J gene: TRBJ1-5; V gene: TRBV6-5; CDR3 DNA: TGTGCCAGCGGCAGGGAGGTTGGCAATCAGCCCCAGCATTTT; CDR3 protein: CASGREVGNQPQHF
D gene: TRBD2; clone size: -; J gene: TRBJ2-7; V gene: TRBV4-1; CDR3 DNA: TGCGCCAGCAGCCGGCTAGCGGGGACGCCCTACGAGCAGTACTTC; CDR3 protein: CASSRLAGTPYEQYF
D gene: -; clone size: few; J gene: TRBJ1-1; V gene: TRBV11-3; CDR3 DNA: TGTGCCAGCAGCTCGGACTGGGAGAACACTGAAGCTTTCTTT; CDR3 protein: CASSSDWENTEAFF
D gene: -; clone size: -; J gene: TRBJ2-3; V gene: TRBV10-1; CDR3 DNA: TGCGCCAGCAGTGAGTCTGGGTCGACAGACACAGATACGCAGTATTTT; CDR3 protein: CASSESGSTDTDTQYF
D gene: TRBD1; clone size: -; J gene: TRBJ2-1; V gene: TRBV19; CDR3 DNA: TGTGCCAGTAGTATCATCGGAGGGGGACAGGGAAAGAATGAGCAGTTCTTC; CDR3 protein: CASSIIGGGQGKNEQFF
D gene: -; clone size: few; J gene: TRBJ2-5; V gene: TRBV3-1/TRBV3-2; CDR3 DNA: TGTGCCAGCAGCCAAGACACTGTATCAGAGACCCAGTACTTC; CDR3 protein: CASSQDTVSETQYF
D gene: TRBD2; clone size: -; J gene: TRBJ2-7; V gene: TRBV30; CDR3 DNA: TGTGCCTGGATCGCTGGGTTAGCGGGAAAGCGAGGGGAGCAGTACTTC; CDR3 protein: CAWIAGLAGKRGEQYF
D gene: TRBD2; clone size: -; J gene: TRBJ2-1; V gene: TRBV19; CDR3 DNA: TGTGCCAGTACCCCCTCAGCGGGAAACTCCTACAATGAGCAGTTCTTC; CDR3 protein: CASTPSAGNSYNEQFF
D gene: TRBD2; clone size: -; J gene: TRBJ2-7; V gene: TRBV3-1/TRBV3-2; CDR3 DNA: TGTGCCAGCAGCCCGCGGACTAGCGGGAGCCACGAGCAGTACTTC; CDR3 protein: CASSPRTSGSHEQYF
D gene: -; clone size: -; J gene: TRBJ1-4; V gene: TRBV5-1; CDR3 DNA: TGCGCCAGCTCGACAGGCAAAGGCCGGACTAATGAAAAACTGTTTTTT; CDR3 protein: CASSTGKGRTNEKLFF
D gene: TRBD1; clone size: once; J gene: TRBJ2-2; V gene: TRBV7-9; CDR3 DNA: TGTGCCAGCAGCCCATCAAAGGGGGCCCTGAACACCGGGGAGCTGTTTTTT; CDR3 protein: CASSPSKGALNTGELFF
D gene: TRBD2; clone size: -; J gene: TRBJ2-7; V gene: TRBV23-1; CDR3 DNA: TGCGCCAGCAGTCAATCTGAACAGGGGGCGACCCTACTAGCGGGAGGGAGTTACGAGCAGTACTTC; CDR3 protein: CASSQSEQGATLLAGGSYEQYF
D gene: TRBD1; clone size: -; J gene: TRBJ1-2; V gene: TRBV9; CDR3 DNA: TGTGCCAGCAGCCGGAGAGGGGGCGACTATGGCTACACCTTC; CDR3 protein: CASSRRGGDYGYTF
D gene: -; clone size: -; J gene: TRBJ1-4; V gene: TRBV25-1; CDR3 DNA: TGTGCCAGCAGTGAGTCCGGGGTTAATGAAAAACTGTTTTTT; CDR3 protein: CASSESGVNEKLFF
D gene: TRBD2; clone size: few; J gene: TRBJ2-2; V gene: TRBV7-9; CDR3 DNA: TGTGCCAGCAGCCCAAAACTAGCGGGAGTCCCCGGGGAGCTGTTTTTT; CDR3 protein: CASSPKLAGVPGELFF
D gene: TRBD1; clone size: once; J gene: TRBJ1-5; V gene: TRBV7-3; CDR3 DNA: TGTGCCAGCAGCCGACGGACAGGGGGCGCCTGCCAGCCCCAGCATTTT; CDR3 protein: CASSRRTGGACQPQHF
D gene: TRBD1; clone size: -; J gene: TRBJ1-2; V gene: TRBV5-1; CDR3 DNA: TGCGCCAGCAGCTTGGGTTCCGGGACAGGGGGCCTATTAACCTTC; CDR3 protein: CASSLGSGTGGLLTF
D gene: TRBD2; clone size: -; J gene: TRBJ2-2; V gene: TRBV11-1; CDR3 DNA: TGTGCCAGCAGCTCAGGCGGGGGGGGAGACACCGGGGAGCTGTTTTTT; CDR3 protein: CASSSGGGGDTGELFF
D gene: -; clone size: -; J gene: TRBJ2-1; V gene: TRBV6-5; CDR3 DNA: TGTGCCAGCAGAGACGGACTAAACAATGAGCAGTTCTTC; CDR3 protein: CASRDGLNNEQFF
D gene: -; clone size: -; J gene: TRBJ2-4; V gene: TRBV3-1/TRBV3-2; CDR3 DNA: TGTGCCAGCAGCCAAGCGTCTAGTCGGAACATTCAGTACTTC; CDR3 protein: CASSQASSRNIQYF
D gene: -; clone size: -; J gene: TRBJ1-3; V gene: TRBV19; CDR3 DNA: TGTGCCAGTAGTGGGCCGGGACAAATCTCTGGAAACACCATATATTTT; CDR3 protein: CASSGPGQISGNTIYF
D gene: -; clone size: once; J gene: TRBJ1-5; V gene: TRBV6-5; CDR3 DNA: TGTGCCAGCAGTTATGGGGGCAGCAATCAGCCCCAGCATTTT; CDR3 protein: CASSYGGSNQPQHF
D gene: -; clone size: -; J gene: TRBJ1-3; V gene: TRBV2; CDR3 DNA: TGTGCCAGCAGTGGCGGGTCCGGAAACACCATATATTTT; CDR3 protein: CASSGGSGNTIYF
D gene: TRBD1; clone size: -; J gene: TRBJ1-2; V gene: TRBV7-8; CDR3 DNA: TGTGCCAGCAGCTCACTGAAGGACAGGGTCAATGGCTACACCTTC; CDR3 protein: CASSSLKDRVNGYTF
D gene: -; clone size: -; J gene: TRBJ2-3; V gene: TRBV3-1/TRBV3-2; CDR3 DNA: TGTGCCAGCAGCCGAGGGCATTCTAGCACAGATACGCAGTATTTT; CDR3 protein: CASSRGHSSTDTQYF
D gene: -; clone size: -; J gene: TRBJ1-2; V gene: TRBV10-3; CDR3 DNA: TGTGCCACGGAGGGGTTGGACTATGGCTACACCTTC; CDR3 protein: CATEGLDYGYTF
D gene: -; clone size: -; J gene: TRBJ1-1; V gene: TRBV6-2/TRBV6-3; CDR3 DNA: TGTGCCAGCAGTTACTCTCTCCCAGTTTACATGAACACTGAAGCTTTCTTT; CDR3 protein: CASSYSLPVYMNTEAFF
D gene: TRBD2; clone size: -; J gene: TRBJ2-2; V gene: TRBV27; CDR3 DNA: TGTGCCAGCAGCCGCCGGCTAGCGGGAGAATACCGGAACACCGGGGAGCTGTTTTTT; CDR3 protein: CASSRRLAGEYRNTGELFF
D gene: -; clone size: -; J gene: TRBJ2-7; V gene: TRBV28; CDR3 DNA: TGTGCCAGCAGTTTATACCGAATCGGAGGTAAAGAGACCTACGAGCAGTACTTC; CDR3 protein: CASSLYRIGGKETYEQYF
D gene: TRBD2; clone size: few; J gene: TRBJ2-7; V gene: TRBV19; CDR3 DNA: TGTGCCAGTAGTATTGGGTTAGCGGGAGTCGGCGAGCAGTACTTC; CDR3 protein: CASSIGLAGVGEQYF
D gene: -; clone size: once; J gene: TRBJ2-2; V gene: TRBV10-2; CDR3 DNA: TGCGCCAGCAGTGAGTCGAGGGAGGAGGTCGACACCGGGGAGCTGTTTTTT; CDR3 protein: CASSESREEVDTGELFF
D gene: TRBD2; clone size: -; J gene: TRBJ2-7; V gene: TRBV5-4; CDR3 DNA: TGTGCCAGCAGTACGGGACTAGCGGGTGGTTCCTACGAGCAGTACTTC; CDR3 protein: CASSTGLAGGSYEQYF
D gene: -; clone size: -; J gene: TRBJ2-7; V gene: TRBV19; CDR3 DNA: TGTGCCAGTAGTATGGGGGCGGCCTCCTACGAGCAGTACTTC; CDR3 protein: CASSMGAASYEQYF
D gene: -; clone size: once; J gene: TRBJ2-3; V gene: TRBV12-3/TRBV12-4; CDR3 DNA: TGTGCCAGCAGTGGCCGAGATACGCAGTATTTT; CDR3 protein: CASSGRDTQYF
D gene: -; clone size: once; J gene: TRBJ2-5; V gene: TRBV12-3/TRBV12-4; CDR3 DNA: TGTGCCAGCAGACTGTCAGGGGAAGAGACCCAGTACTTC; CDR3 protein: CASRLSGEETQYF
D gene: -; clone size: -; J gene: TRBJ1-2; V gene: TRBV28; CDR3 DNA: TGTGCCAGCAGTCAAACAGGGCCCCTCTATGGCTACACCTTC; CDR3 protein: CASSQTGPLYGYTF
D gene: -; clone size: -; J gene: TRBJ2-7; V gene: TRBV28; CDR3 DNA: TGTGCCAGCAGAGCTCCGAACTACGAGCAGTACTTC; CDR3 protein: CASRAPNYEQYF
D gene: TRBD1; clone size: once; J gene: TRBJ2-1; V gene: TRBV5-1; CDR3 DNA: TGCGCCAGCAGCCGGGACAGCGACAATGAGCAGTTCTTC; CDR3 protein: CASSRDSDNEQFF
D gene: TRBD2; clone size: -; J gene: TRBJ2-1; V gene: TRBV5-1; CDR3 DNA: TGCGCCAGCAGCGTTTTCGCTAGCGGGGGAAGCTCCTACAATGAGCAGTTCTTC; CDR3 protein: CASSVFASGGSSYNEQFF
D gene: -; clone size: -; J gene: TRBJ1-1; V gene: TRBV5-1; CDR3 DNA: TGCGCCAGCAGCTCCACAAACCCAACTGAAGCTTTCTTT; CDR3 protein: CASSSTNPTEAFF
D gene: TRBD1; clone size: -; J gene: TRBJ1-6; V gene: TRBV2; CDR3 DNA: TGTGCCAGCAGCTCACGGGTGGCAGGGGGCGCGGTTGACAATTCACCCCTCCACTTT; CDR3 protein: CASSSRVAGGAVDNSPLHF
D gene: TRBD1; clone size: once; J gene: TRBJ2-1; V gene: TRBV6-5; CDR3 DNA: TGTGCCAGCAGTAGGACAGGGAACAATGAGCAGTTCTTC; CDR3 protein: CASSRTGNNEQFF
D gene: -; clone size: -; J gene: TRBJ1-1; V gene: TRBV2; CDR3 DNA: TGTGCCAGCATGGTCGACAGTTCAATGAACACTGAAGCTTTCTTT; CDR3 protein: CASMVDSSMNTEAFF
D gene: -; clone size: -; J gene: TRBJ1-1; V gene: TRBV7-8; CDR3 DNA: TGTGCCAGCAGCTTAGCAGGGACACCTCACACTGAAGCTTTCTTT; CDR3 protein: CASSLAGTPHTEAFF
D gene: TRBD2; clone size: once; J gene: TRBJ2-7; V gene: TRBV10-3; CDR3 DNA: TGTGCCATCAGTGAGACGGGACTAGCGGGGGCCTACGAGCAGTACTTC; CDR3 protein: CAISETGLAGAYEQYF
D gene: TRBD2; clone size: -; J gene: TRBJ2-7; V gene: TRBV7-2; CDR3 DNA: TGTGCCAGCAGGGAAAAGGCGGGAGGCCACGAGCAGTACTTC; CDR3 protein: CASREKAGGHEQYF
D gene: -; clone size: -; J gene: TRBJ1-2; V gene: TRBV11-2; CDR3 DNA: TGTGCCAGCAGCCACTTAAAGACAGGCCGCCCTGACTATGGCTACACCTTC; CDR3 protein: CASSHLKTGRPDYGYTF
D gene: -; clone size: -; J gene: TRBJ2-1; V gene: TRBV29-1; CDR3 DNA: TGCAGCGTTGGTGGCTTCTACAATGAGCAGTTCTTC; CDR3 protein: CSVGGFYNEQFF
D gene: -; clone size: -; J gene: TRBJ1-4; V gene: TRBV6-1; CDR3 DNA: TGTGCCAGCAGTGACCGAGCCACTAATGAAAAACTGTTTTTT; CDR3 protein: CASSDRATNEKLFF
D gene: -; clone size: many; J gene: TRBJ2-7; V gene: TRBV28; CDR3 DNA: TGTGCCAGCAGTTTTGAAACGGGACATGGCTACGAGCAGTACTTC; CDR3 protein: CASSFETGHGYEQYF